This T cell receptor (beta chain) was found in a study of T-cell memory formation after mild COVID-19 (dated by TCRdb to 2020 to 2022). Looking at the study overall: Most TCR sequence clusters were specific to one of the two donors. The cohort was made up of two young adult volunteers, one female and one male, who were previously healthy. Longitudinal TCRalpha and TCRbeta repertoire sequencing tracked T-cell clones expanding and contracting after mild COVID-19 in a couple of donors.

The instrument was an Illumina NovaSeq 6000. TCRalpha and TCRbeta cDNA libraries were constructed by 5'RACE with constant-segment primers, with sample barcodes and unique molecular identifiers being introduced. Trizol reagent was used to extract RNA from every sample. Libraries were amplified in two PCR steps, with a second sample barcode and Illumina TruSeq adapters added in the second step. Libraries were sequenced on an Illumina NovaSeq with 2 x 150 bp paired-end reads. Per the authors' processing: With migec v1.2.7, reads were demultiplexed and then collapsed into UMI-guided consensus sequences. Using mixcr v2.1.11, UMI consensuses were aligned to TRA and TRB V and J templates and then assembled into clonotypes. A clonotype was counted as expanded or contracted only when both edgeR and NoisET called the clonotype significant, with the noise models trained on biological replicates. For edgeR calls, a false discovery rate-adjusted p below 0.01 and a log2 fold-change threshold of 1 were applied. As an exploratory analysis of dynamics, max-normalized trajectories of the 1000 most abundant clonotypes were examined by PCA with hierarchical clustering. Each responding clone was given a CD4 or CD8 phenotype based on the CD4+ and CD8+ repertoires, which had been sequenced separately. TCRdb ran its own pipeline on the public reads, namely fastp trimming at Q25 and MiXCR clone calling, and kept in-frame beta chains. Every CDR3 protein is listed once, alongside the most common genes and DNA of its rows. These V and J calls rely on TCRdb rather than the paper's analysis. The sample has about 190,000 distinct CDR3 sequences on record, around 19% of them singletons. 2.4% of the sample is taken by the ten largest.

This clonotype was picked up many times. Its antigen specificity is not known. The input lacks base qualities; no much larger clone sits a single base away. Study-wide findings and limitations: The study included only two mild cases, and larger cohorts that include severe cases with pre-infection samples were judged to be necessary. SARS-CoV-2 specificity was not confirmed for the second-wave clones peaking on day 37. Contracting CD4+ clones turned up mainly in the CM and EM memory subsets, whereas EMRA was where CD8+ clones were enriched. Some responding clones were detected in pre-infection memory, which suggested that pre-existing cross-reactive memory T cells had joined the SARS-CoV-2 response. From day 15 to 85, contracting clones showed balanced CD4/CD8 phenotypes, whereas a second wave of clones that expanded from day 15 to 37 leaned towards CD4+.

PBMCs were isolated by Ficoll-Paque density gradient centrifugation. The germline ends are 8 bases apart after V is trimmed by 2 bases and J by 1 base. Counted from cysteine to phenylalanine, this CDR3 has 14 amino acids. The entry retains the CDR3 DNA only, 42 bases that are in frame from base 1. Taken from the germline V gene, the CDR1 and CDR2 loops are MNHEY and SVGAGI. The receptor's source is an adult woman who had mild COVID-19 (a few samples of this study predate the infection). The sample titles of this study are shuffled in the database, so cell type and time point are left out; the donor was told from shared clones. The rearranged chain carries TRBV6-5 and TRBJ1-1, and TRBD1 may be the D gene, going by 6 matching bases. The sample taken for sequencing was PBMCs or a T cell subset sorted from them (not recorded which). At the DNA level, the sequence is TGTGCCAGCAGTTACCTACAGGGGAACACTGAAGCTTTCTTT. It encodes CASSYLQGNTEAFF.